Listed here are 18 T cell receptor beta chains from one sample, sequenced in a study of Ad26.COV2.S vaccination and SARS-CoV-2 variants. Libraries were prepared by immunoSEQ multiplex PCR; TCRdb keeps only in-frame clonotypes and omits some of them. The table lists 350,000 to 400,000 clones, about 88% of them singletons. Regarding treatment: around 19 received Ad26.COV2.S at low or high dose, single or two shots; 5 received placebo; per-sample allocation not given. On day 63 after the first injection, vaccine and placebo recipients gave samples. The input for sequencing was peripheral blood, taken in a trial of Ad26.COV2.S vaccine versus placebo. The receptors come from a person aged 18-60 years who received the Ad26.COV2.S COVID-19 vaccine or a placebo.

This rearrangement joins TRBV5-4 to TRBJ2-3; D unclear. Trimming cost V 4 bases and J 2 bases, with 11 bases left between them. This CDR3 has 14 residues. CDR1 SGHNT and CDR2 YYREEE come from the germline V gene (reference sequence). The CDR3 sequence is CASSRTESTDTQYF. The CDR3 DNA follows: TGTGCCAGCAGCCGTACGGAGTCCACAGATACGCAGTATTTT.

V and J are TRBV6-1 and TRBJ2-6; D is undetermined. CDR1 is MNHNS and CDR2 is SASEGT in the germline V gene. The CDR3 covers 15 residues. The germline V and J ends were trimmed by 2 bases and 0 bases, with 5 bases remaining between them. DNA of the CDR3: TGTGCCAGCAGTGAATTAAACTCTGGGGCCAACGTCCTGACTTTC. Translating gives CASSELNSGANVLTF.

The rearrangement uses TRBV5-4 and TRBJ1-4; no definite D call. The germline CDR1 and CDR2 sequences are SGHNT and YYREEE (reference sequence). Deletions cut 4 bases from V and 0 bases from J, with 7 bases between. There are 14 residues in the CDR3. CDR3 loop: CASSTRTTNEKLFF. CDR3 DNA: TGTGCCAGCAGCACCAGAACAACTAATGAAAAACTGTTTTTT.

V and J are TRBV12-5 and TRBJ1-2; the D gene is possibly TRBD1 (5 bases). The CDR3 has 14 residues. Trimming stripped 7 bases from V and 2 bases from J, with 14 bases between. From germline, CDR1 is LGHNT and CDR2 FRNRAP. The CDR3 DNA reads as TGTGCTAGTGAAAGGGGTGAGCGGAACTATGGCTACACCTTC. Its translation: CASERGERNYGYTF.

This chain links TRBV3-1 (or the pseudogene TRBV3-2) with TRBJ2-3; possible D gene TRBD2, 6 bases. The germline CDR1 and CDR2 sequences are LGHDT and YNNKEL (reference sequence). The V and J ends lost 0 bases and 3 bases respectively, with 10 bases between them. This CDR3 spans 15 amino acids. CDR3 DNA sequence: TGTGCCAGCAGCCAAGAACCAGGGAGGACAGATACGCAGTATTTT. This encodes CASSQEPGRTDTQYF.

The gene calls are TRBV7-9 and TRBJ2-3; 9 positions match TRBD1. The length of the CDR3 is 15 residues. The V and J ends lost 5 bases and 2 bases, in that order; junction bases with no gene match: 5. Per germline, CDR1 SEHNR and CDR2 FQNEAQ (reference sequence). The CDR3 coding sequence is TGTGCCAGCAGCCGCGGGACAGGGAACACAGATACGCAGTATTTT. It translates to CASSRGTGNTDTQYF. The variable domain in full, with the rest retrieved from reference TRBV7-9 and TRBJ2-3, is DTGVSQNPRHKITKRGQNVTFRCDPISEHNRLYWYRQTLGQGPEFLTYFQNEAQLEKSRLLSDRFSAERPKGSFSTLEIQRTEQGDSAMYLCASSRGTGNTDTQYFGPGTRLTVL.

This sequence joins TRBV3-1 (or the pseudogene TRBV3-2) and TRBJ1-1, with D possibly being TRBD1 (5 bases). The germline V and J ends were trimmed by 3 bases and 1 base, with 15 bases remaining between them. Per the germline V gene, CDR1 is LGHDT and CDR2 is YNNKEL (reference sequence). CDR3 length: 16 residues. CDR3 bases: TGTGCCAGCAGCCACCAGGGAGGGACGGGGAACACTGAAGCTTTCTTT. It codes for CASSHQGGTGNTEAFF.

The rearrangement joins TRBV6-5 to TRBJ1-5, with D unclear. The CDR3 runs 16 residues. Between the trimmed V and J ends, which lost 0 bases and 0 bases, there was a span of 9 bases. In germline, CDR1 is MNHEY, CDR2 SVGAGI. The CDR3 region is CASSYSPPPSNQPQHF. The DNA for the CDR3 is TGTGCCAGCAGTTACTCGCCCCCCCCTAGCAATCAGCCCCAGCATTTT.

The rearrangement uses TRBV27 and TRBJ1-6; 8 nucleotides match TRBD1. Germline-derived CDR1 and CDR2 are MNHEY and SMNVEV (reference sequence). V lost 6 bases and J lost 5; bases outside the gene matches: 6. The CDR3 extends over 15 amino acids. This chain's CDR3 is CASSPLGQDNSPLHF. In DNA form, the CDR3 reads TGTGCCAGCAGCCCCTTGGGACAGGATAATTCACCCCTCCACTTT.

CDR3 sequence (DNA): TGTGCCAGCAGCTCCCCCTTGGATGGCGATGAAAAACTGTTTTTT. The encoded protein is CASSSPLDGDEKLFF. The chain combines TRBV2 with TRBJ1-4, with unresolved D. This CDR3 has 15 amino acids. Trimming cost V 6 bases and J 6 bases, with 17 bases left between them. Looked up from germline, CDR1 is SNHLY and CDR2 is FYNNEI. The full variable domain, with the rest looked up from reference TRBV2 and TRBJ1-4, is EPEVTQTPSHQVTQMGQEVILRCVPISNHLYFYWYRQILGQKVEFLVSFYNNEISEKSEIFDDQFSVERPDGSNFTLKIRSTKLEDSAMYFCASSSPLDGDEKLFFGSGTQLSVL.

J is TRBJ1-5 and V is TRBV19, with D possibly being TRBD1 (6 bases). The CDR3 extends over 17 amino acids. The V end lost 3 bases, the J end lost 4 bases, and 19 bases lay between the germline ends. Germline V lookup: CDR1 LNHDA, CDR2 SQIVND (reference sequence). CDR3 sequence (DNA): TGTGCCAGTAGTATGGGGGCTATTCGGGGATGGAATCAGCCCCAGCATTTT. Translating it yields CASSMGAIRGWNQPQHF.

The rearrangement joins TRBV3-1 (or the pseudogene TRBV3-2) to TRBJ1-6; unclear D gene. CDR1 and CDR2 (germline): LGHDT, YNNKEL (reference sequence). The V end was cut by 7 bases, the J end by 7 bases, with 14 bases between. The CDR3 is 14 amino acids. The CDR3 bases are TGTGCCAGCACCCTAAACTACAGAAATTCACCCCTCCACTTT. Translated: CASTLNYRNSPLHF.

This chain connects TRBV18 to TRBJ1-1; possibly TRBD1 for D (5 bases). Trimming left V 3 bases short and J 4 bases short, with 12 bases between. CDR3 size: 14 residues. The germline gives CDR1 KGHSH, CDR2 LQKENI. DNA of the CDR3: TGTGCCAGCTCACCGGGACTCCAAGGCACTGAAGCTTTCTTT. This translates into CASSPGLQGTEAFF. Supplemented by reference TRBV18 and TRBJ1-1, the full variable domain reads NAGVMQNPRHLVRRRGQEARLRCSPMKGHSHVYWYRQLPEEGLKFMVYLQKENIIDESGMPKERFSAEFPKEGPSILRIQQVVRGDSAAYFCASSPGLQGTEAFFGQGTRLTVV.

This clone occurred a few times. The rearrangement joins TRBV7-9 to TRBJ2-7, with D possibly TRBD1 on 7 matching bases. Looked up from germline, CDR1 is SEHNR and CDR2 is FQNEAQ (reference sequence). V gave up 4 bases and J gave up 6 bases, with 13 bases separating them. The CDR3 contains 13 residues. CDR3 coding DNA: TGTGCCAGCAGCTGGACTCAGGGGGGCGAGCAGTACTTC. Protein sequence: CASSWTQGGEQYF.

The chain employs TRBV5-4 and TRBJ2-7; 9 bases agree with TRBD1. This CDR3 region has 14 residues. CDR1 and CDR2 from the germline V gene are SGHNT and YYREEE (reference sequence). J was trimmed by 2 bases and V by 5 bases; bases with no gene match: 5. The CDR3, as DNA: TGTGCCAGCAGTGAGGACAGGGGTCCCTACGAGCAGTACTTC. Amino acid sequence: CASSEDRGPYEQYF.

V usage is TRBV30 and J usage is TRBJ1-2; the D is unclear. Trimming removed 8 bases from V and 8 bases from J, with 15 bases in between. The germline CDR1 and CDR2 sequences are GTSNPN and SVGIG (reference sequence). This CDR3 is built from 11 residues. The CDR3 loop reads CAGGPKQGYTF. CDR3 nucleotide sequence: TGTGCCGGAGGGCCTAAGCAAGGCTACACCTTC.

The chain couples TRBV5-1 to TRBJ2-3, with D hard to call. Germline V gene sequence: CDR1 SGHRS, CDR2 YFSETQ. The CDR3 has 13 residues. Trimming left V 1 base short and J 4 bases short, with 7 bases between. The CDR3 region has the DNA TGCGCCAGCAGCTTGAGCAGGTCAGATACGCAGTATTTT. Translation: CASSLSRSDTQYF.

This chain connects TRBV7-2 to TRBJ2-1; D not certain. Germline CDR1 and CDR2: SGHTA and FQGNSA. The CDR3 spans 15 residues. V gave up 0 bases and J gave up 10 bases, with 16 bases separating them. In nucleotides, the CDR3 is TGTGCCAGCAGCTTAGCGACTGGAACACTTGAAGAGCAGTTCTTC. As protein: CASSLATGTLEEQFF.